The 13 T cell receptor beta chains reported below all come from one sample, sequenced in a study of blood T cell repertoires in COVID-19 (dated by TCRdb to 2020 to 2022). The library was made by the immunoSEQ multiplex PCR assay. The clones in this table, taken by TCRdb from immuneACCESS, are in-frame only. Not every clone is retained; where verified, under half of the shortfall comes from an unresolved V gene, and the cause of the rest is unknown. Recorded for this sample are hundreds of thousands of clones; roughly 79% of them occurred a single time. The leading ten clones occupy 1.5% to 2% of the sample. Specimen: peripheral blood. These receptors originate from a woman over 75 with acute or convalescent COVID-19.

This clone was counted only a few times. The chain carries TRBV2 and TRBJ2-3; 10 bases fit TRBD2. The CDR3 is 17 amino acids. Per the germline V gene, CDR1 is SNHLY and CDR2 is FYNNEI. Unmatched junction bases numbered 9, after V lost 1 base and J lost 5 bases. The CDR3 nucleotides are TGTGCCAGCAGTGAAGGCTGGACTAGCGGAGATGGAGATACGCAGTATTTT. Translation gives CASSEGWTSGDGDTQYF.

V gene TRBV3-1 (or the pseudogene TRBV3-2) combines with J gene TRBJ2-5; 7 bases map to TRBD2. The V gene's germline CDR1 is LGHDT and CDR2 YNNKEL (reference sequence). V lost 5 bases to trimming and J lost 5 bases; unmatched junction nucleotides: 11. The CDR3 runs to 15 residues. The CDR3 loop is CASSFGGGRVETQYF. The CDR3 nucleotides read TGTGCCAGCAGCTTCGGCGGGGGTCGAGTGGAGACCCAGTACTTC.

Only one count was recorded for this clone. This rearrangement joins TRBV5-1 to TRBJ2-5, with TRBD2 matching 11 bases. Trimming took 4 bases from V and 5 from J; bases not matched to a gene: 13. The germline V gene has CDR1 SGHRS and CDR2 YFSETQ. CDR3 length equals 17 residues. The CDR3 loop is CASSRGGLAGGGETQYF. In nucleotides, the CDR3 is TGCGCCAGCAGCCGCGGTGGGCTAGCGGGAGGCGGGGAGACCCAGTACTTC.

This clone has a count of ten or more. The V call is TRBV12-3 or TRBV12-4, the J call TRBJ1-3; D remains ambiguous. The CDR3 runs 13 residues. V was trimmed by 2 bases and J by 7 bases, leaving 9 bases between them. The CDR3, as DNA: TGTGCCAGCAGTTTACGCGCAGGCAACACCATATATTTT. Translated, it gives CASSLRAGNTIYF.

The chain has TRBV6-1 and TRBJ2-4, with D unresolved. Trimming took 3 bases from V and 13 from J, leaving 10 bases between them. Germline V lookup: CDR1 MNHNS, CDR2 SASEGT. The CDR3 is 11 amino acids. CDR3 sequence: CASSEGRAQYF. In nucleotides, the CDR3 is TGTGCCAGCAGTGAGGGCCGAGCACAGTACTTC.

This clone was detected a few times. This rearrangement joins TRBV4-2 to TRBJ1-2; D uncertain. Germline V gene data show CDR1 as LGHNA and CDR2 as YNFKEQ. The CDR3 extends over 14 amino acids. V was cut by 4 bases and J by 4 bases, with 13 bases left in between. The CDR3 loop reads CASSPHAVTYGYTF. In nucleotides, the CDR3 is TGTGCCAGCAGCCCCCATGCAGTCACCTATGGCTACACCTTC.

This chain connects TRBV19 to TRBJ1-2; unclear D gene. The V end was cut by 10 bases, the J end by 4 bases, with 16 bases between. Germline V gene data show CDR1 as LNHDA and CDR2 as SQIVND (reference sequence). The CDR3 has 13 residues. CDR3 residues: CATGPPLPYGYTF. The CDR3, as DNA: TGTGCCACAGGTCCGCCGTTACCCTATGGCTACACCTTC. The entire variable domain, with the rest obtained from reference TRBV19 and TRBJ1-2, is as follows: DGGITQSPKYLFRKEGQNVTLSCEQNLNHDAMYWYRQDPGQGLRLIYYSQIVNDFQKGDIAEGYSVSREKKESFPLTVTSAQKNPTAFYLCATGPPLPYGYTFGSGTRLTVV.

The chain joins TRBV19 to TRBJ2-5, with 9 nucleotides matching TRBD2. Germline CDR1 LNHDA, CDR2 SQIVND (reference sequence). The CDR3 sequence is 15 residues long. Trimming took 6 bases from V and 1 from J; bases not matched to a gene: 6. The CDR3: CASRSTSGSQETQYF. The CDR3, as DNA: TGTGCCAGTAGATCTACTAGCGGGTCCCAAGAGACCCAGTACTTC.

The chain links TRBV6-5 to TRBJ2-3; 11 bases are shared with TRBD2. The CDR3 runs 14 residues. The V gene end was trimmed by 5 bases and the J gene end by 6 bases; junction bases not matched to a gene: 4. Germline V gives CDR1 MNHEY, CDR2 SVGAGI. The CDR3 region is CASSRLAGTDTQYF. Here the CDR3 DNA reads TGTGCCAGCAGTAGACTAGCGGGGACCGATACGCAGTATTTT.

This sequence joins TRBV5-1 and TRBJ2-3; TRBD2 matches at 10 bases. The germline V gene encodes CDR1 SGHRS and CDR2 YFSETQ. The CDR3 is 16 amino acids. V was clipped by 1 base and J by 4 bases; unmatched bases: 6. The CDR3 sequence is CASSLFSSGGADTQYF. The CDR3 DNA reads TGCGCCAGCAGCTTGTTCTCTAGCGGGGGAGCAGATACGCAGTATTTT.

The chain recombines TRBV5-1 with TRBJ1-2; D not resolved. This CDR3 contains 15 residues. Germline loops: CDR1 SGHRS, CDR2 YFSETQ. V lost 1 base and J lost 0, with 10 bases in between. In nucleotides, the CDR3 is TGCGCCAGCAGCTTGACGGGTGGAGCTAACTATGGCTACACCTTC. Its protein is CASSLTGGANYGYTF.

The J gene is TRBJ2-7, the V gene TRBV3-1 (or the pseudogene TRBV3-2), with D perhaps matching TRBD1 (5 bases). Germline V lookup: CDR1 LGHDT, CDR2 YNNKEL (reference sequence). The CDR3 loop spans 14 amino acids. V dropped 0 bases and J dropped 9 bases, with 15 bases sitting between them. The CDR3: CASSQDRPTDGQYF. As DNA, the CDR3 is TGTGCCAGCAGCCAAGATCGTCCGACAGATGGGCAGTACTTC.

The chain joins TRBV7-2 to TRBJ2-7; 9 bases agree with TRBD1. With V trimmed by 4 bases and J by 6 bases, 7 bases remained unmatched. Germline CDR1 and CDR2: SGHTA and FQGNSA. CDR3 length equals 14 residues. This CDR3 is CASSSQGALAEQYF. CDR3 in DNA: TGTGCCAGCAGCTCACAGGGGGCGCTTGCCGAGCAGTACTTC.